Listed here is a single T cell receptor (beta chain). This specimen belongs to a study of cytomegalovirus exposure and HLA in healthy donors. 60 Vbeta and 13 Jbeta primers were used in PCR. Assay used: immunoSEQ multiplex PCR; TCRdb lists only in-frame clones, some missing. The data show 150,000 to 200,000 clones, just over 75% seen once. The receptor comes from a woman in her thirties in good health and CMV-seropositive. The sequencing input was PBMCs.

The CDR3: CASSSLGGRGNIQYF. The CDR3 DNA follows: TGTGCCAGCAGTTCCCTGGGGGGTCGGGGAAACATTCAGTACTTC. The rearrangement links TRBV28 to TRBJ2-4; perhaps TRBD2 as D (6 bases). This CDR3 is 15 amino acids long. Trimming removed 4 bases from V and 6 bases from J, with 16 bases in between. Germline loops: CDR1 MDHEN, CDR2 SYDVKM.